These T cell receptor beta chains were read from a single sample in a study of technical replicates of blood from a few donors. TCRdb keeps only in-frame clones here, not all; method: immunoSEQ multiplex PCR. The sample contains roughly 80,000 clones, 94% of which appear only once. Material: T cells isolated from PBMCs. The receptor set was obtained from a human donor in good health. Both conserved end residues are part of each CDR3. Each record gives: V gene, CDR3 protein.

>TRBV27
CASRPGGSNYGYTF
>TRBV7-9
CASSLALGGADQPQHF
>TRBV29-1
CSVDQTGVYGGTF
>TRBV4-2
CASSQDPTSGRGNLFF
>TRBV7-2
CASSHWRTGGRYEQYF
>TRBV4-2
CASSQELAGVNEQYF
>TRBV6-1
CASSDVISYSNQPQHF
>TRBV5-1
CASSWQGGAGVRNEQFF
>TRBV9
CASSAPDGDEKLFF
>TRBV11-3
CASSSRGFGEAFF
>TRBV11-2
CASSLARRGAFF
>TRBV27
CASSTSLHEQYF
>TRBV4-1
CASSSRQGLYEQYF
>TRBV6-1
CASSGGWVQPQHF
>TRBV6-5
CASYPGDSYEQYF
>TRBV30
CAGTGAGKTEQYF
>TRBV28
CASSLGSGRHNEQFF